This paragraph reports one TCR beta chain. Trimming took 1 base from V and 5 from J; bases not matched to a gene: 6. Germline loops: CDR1 LGHNA, CDR2 YSLEER. The CDR3 loop spans 15 amino acids. The record originates from a study of blood T cell repertoires in COVID-19. Assay used: immunoSEQ multiplex PCR; TCRdb lists only in-frame clones, some missing. Of a few hundred thousand clones in the sample, approximately 90% were seen once. Donors in Cohort 3 counted as recovered after two negative PCRs, clearance, or symptom resolution. This TCR was recovered from a man younger than 45 who had recovered from COVID-19. The sequenced sample consisted of PBMCs or T cells enriched from blood (not recorded which). The chain recombines TRBV4-3 with TRBJ2-3, with 7 bases aligning to TRBD1. DNA of the CDR3: TGCGCCAGCAGCCAAGGGACAGGAGATTTAGATACGCAGTATTTT. Translated: CASSQGTGDLDTQYF.